The 23 T cell receptor beta chains reported below all come from one sample, sequenced in a study of blood T cell repertoires in COVID-19. Only in-frame clones appear in the TCRdb table, and some are missing; sequencing was by immunoSEQ multiplex PCR. Of roughly 140,000 clones listed, around 90% are singletons. The sequenced material came from peripheral blood. The receptors shown here come from a woman aged 80 or over with acute or convalescent COVID-19.

The J gene is TRBJ2-3, the V gene TRBV6-2 or TRBV6-3; TRBD2 matches at 9 bases. This CDR3 has 16 residues. Trimming took 2 bases from V and 2 from J; bases not matched to a gene: 5. Germline CDR1 MNHEY, CDR2 SVGEGT. CDR3 bases: TGTGCCAGCAGTTACGGGACTAGCCGAAACACAGATACGCAGTATTTT. Translation gives CASSYGTSRNTDTQYF.

This clone was recorded only once. The chain recombines TRBV3-1 (or the pseudogene TRBV3-2) with TRBJ2-1, with D possibly TRBD2 on 5 matching bases. Germline assignment: CDR1 LGHDT and CDR2 YNNKEL (reference sequence). V was pared by 3 bases and J by 9 bases, with 15 bases between. The CDR3 consists of 14 residues. CDR3: CASSQREIHVEQFF. CDR3 DNA: TGTGCCAGCAGCCAGAGGGAAATACACGTTGAGCAGTTCTTC.

The chain employs TRBV30 and TRBJ2-3, with 8 bases fitting TRBD2. CDR1 GTSNPN and CDR2 SVGIG come from the germline V gene (reference sequence). The CDR3 covers 14 residues. V shed 3 bases, J shed 0 bases, and the junction held 2 bases outside the gene matches. CDR3 in DNA: TGTGCCTGGAGACGCGGGGGGAGCACAGATACGCAGTATTTT. Its protein product is CAWRRGGSTDTQYF.

The chain combines TRBV18 with TRBJ2-7; 7 bases line up with TRBD1. J was trimmed by 4 bases and V by 3 bases; bases with no gene match: 6. Germline V CDR1 and CDR2: KGHSH, LQKENI. The CDR3 is made up of 14 amino acids. Here the CDR3 DNA reads TGTGCCAGCTCACCGGGGACAGAGACTTACGAGCAGTACTTC. Translating gives CASSPGTETYEQYF. The full variable domain, completed using reference TRBV18 and TRBJ2-7, is NAGVMQNPRHLVRRRGQEARLRCSPMKGHSHVYWYRQLPEEGLKFMVYLQKENIIDESGMPKERFSAEFPKEGPSILRIQQVVRGDSAAYFCASSPGTETYEQYFGPGTRLTVT.

The chain uses TRBV5-4 and TRBJ1-6, with D uncertain. V was cut by 0 bases and J by 7 bases, with 8 bases left in between. CDR1 is SGHNT, CDR2 YYREEE, per germline (reference sequence). The CDR3 covers 14 residues. The CDR3 sequence is CASSLDQSNSPLHF. DNA of the CDR3: TGTGCCAGCAGCTTGGATCAGTCAAATTCACCCCTCCACTTT.

This CDR3 reads CASSLSWGGQETQYF. Here the CDR3 DNA reads TGTGCCAGCAGCTTGTCGTGGGGGGGCCAAGAGACCCAGTACTTC. This sequence joins TRBV5-4 and TRBJ2-5, with TRBD2 matching over 7 bases. The V and J ends lost 1 base and 1 base, in that order; junction bases with no gene match: 4. This CDR3 has 15 amino acids. The V gene's germline CDR1 is SGHNT and CDR2 YYREEE (reference sequence).

The chain uses TRBV14 and TRBJ1-1, with 7 nucleotides matching TRBD1. Germline-derived CDR1 and CDR2 are SGHDN and FVKESK. This CDR3 contains 14 residues. J was trimmed by 5 bases and V by 4 bases; bases with no gene match: 7. CDR3 in amino acids: CASSPGGFGTEAFF. The CDR3 region has the DNA TGTGCCAGCAGCCCAGGGGGATTTGGGACTGAAGCTTTCTTT.

The genes are TRBV18 and TRBJ1-1, with a possible D match to TRBD1 (6 bases). The germline CDR1 and CDR2 sequences are KGHSH and LQKENI. The CDR3 is 16 residues long. V was trimmed by 3 bases and J by 4 bases, leaving 18 bases between them. The CDR3 sequence: CASSPNNGQSITEAFF. CDR3 bases: TGTGCCAGCTCACCTAACAACGGACAGTCTATCACTGAAGCTTTCTTT.

This sequence joins TRBV5-5 and TRBJ2-1, with TRBD1 identical over 7 bases. The V gene end was trimmed by 4 bases and the J gene end by 4 bases; junction bases not matched to a gene: 8. CDR3 size: 15 residues. The germline V gene has CDR1 SGHKS and CDR2 YYEKEE (reference sequence). The CDR3 loop is CASSPQGQLYNEQFF. CDR3 DNA sequence: TGTGCCAGCAGCCCGCAGGGACAGCTTTACAATGAGCAGTTCTTC.

The chain has TRBV27 and TRBJ2-7; 10 nucleotides match TRBD1. CDR3 length equals 15 residues. Germline V lookup: CDR1 MNHEY, CDR2 SMNVEV (reference sequence). Losses at the gene ends were 5 bases for V and 6 bases for J; bases not matched to a gene: 10. The CDR3 nucleotides read TGTGCCAGCAGTCGAGGGGGACAGGGGACTTCCGAGCAGTACTTC. As protein: CASSRGGQGTSEQYF.

In regard to this clone: One junction end disagrees with the germline gene, perhaps due to a read error. The chain joins TRBV7-7 to TRBJ2-3; the match to TRBD2 covers 7 bases. CDR3 length: 15 amino acids. Germline V gene lookup returns CDR1 SSHAT and CDR2 FNYEAQ (reference sequence). DNA of the CDR3: TGTGCTAGCAGCTTAGGGTTCGGGGGGAGCGATACGCAGTATTTT. Protein product: CASSLGFGGSDTQYF.

This rearrangement joins TRBV10-3 to TRBJ2-1, with 7 bases that match TRBD2. This CDR3 spans 15 amino acids. J gave up 3 bases and V 3 bases, and 5 bases lay outside the gene matches. The germline V gene encodes CDR1 ENHRY and CDR2 SYGVKD. CDR3 amino acids: CAISEEAGSYNEQFF. The CDR3 DNA reads TGTGCCATCAGTGAAGAAGCGGGGAGCTACAATGAGCAGTTCTTC.

The genes are TRBV7-8 and TRBJ2-5, with 8 bases matching TRBD1. V dropped 8 bases and J dropped 2; count of bases not matched to a gene: 10. The germline V gene has CDR1 SGHVS and CDR2 FQNEAQ. The CDR3 is 15 amino acids. CDR3 sequence reads: CASRAGQGVQETQYF. CDR3 nucleotide sequence: TGTGCCAGCCGGGCCGGACAGGGAGTACAAGAGACCCAGTACTTC.

The J gene is TRBJ1-2, the V gene TRBV4-2; TRBD1 might be the D (6 bases). V was shortened by 0 bases and J by 6 bases, with 14 bases between the two germline ends. This CDR3 comprises 15 residues. In germline, CDR1 is LGHNA, CDR2 YNFKEQ. The CDR3 loop reads CASSQEGRGLDGYTF. CDR3 DNA sequence: TGTGCCAGCAGCCAAGAAGGCAGGGGACTAGATGGCTACACCTTC.

The chain recombines TRBV12-3 or TRBV12-4 with TRBJ2-5, with 7 bases aligning to TRBD1. V trimming: 2 bases; J trimming: 5 bases; junction bases outside the gene matches: 2. The CDR3 length is 13 residues. This chain's CDR3 is CASSLRGLETQYF. In nucleotides, the CDR3 is TGTGCCAGCAGTTTAAGGGGGCTCGAGACCCAGTACTTC.

CDR3 sequence: CASSLALATNEKLFF. The CDR3, as DNA: TGTGCCAGCAGCTTGGCCCTCGCAACTAATGAAAAACTGTTTTTT. This chain links TRBV5-8 with TRBJ1-4; D remains ambiguous. The CDR3 runs 15 residues. The germline CDR1 and CDR2 sequences are SGHTS and YDEGEE. Trimming removed 0 bases from V and 0 bases from J, with 6 bases in between.

This chain connects TRBV2 to TRBJ2-3, with 9 bases lining up with TRBD1. CDR3 size: 16 residues. The J segment lost 0 bases and the V segment lost 5 bases, leaving 6 bases of the junction unmatched. In germline, CDR1 is SNHLY, CDR2 FYNNEI. The CDR3: CASSLQGARSTDTQYF. CDR3 nucleotides: TGTGCCAGCAGTTTACAGGGGGCGCGGAGCACAGATACGCAGTATTTT.

The chain's CDR3 is CAISLHISGTGELFF. CDR3 nucleotides: TGTGCCATCAGTCTTCATATTTCGGGAACCGGGGAGCTGTTTTTT. The V gene is TRBV10-3, the J gene TRBJ2-2, with a weak D call TRBD2 (5 bases). The CDR3 contains 15 residues. Trimming pared 5 bases from V and 5 bases from J, leaving 15 bases between. The germline V gene has CDR1 ENHRY and CDR2 SYGVKD.

The CDR3 spells CASSPPGMSSGNTIYF. The CDR3 DNA reads TGTGCCAGCAGCCCCCCGGGGATGAGCTCTGGAAACACCATATATTTT. The chain combines TRBV7-9 with TRBJ1-3, with D uncertain. Trimming removed 5 bases at V and 0 bases at J, with 14 bases between. Germline lookup yields CDR1 SEHNR and CDR2 FQNEAQ (reference sequence). The CDR3 loop spans 16 amino acids.

This chain links TRBV15 with TRBJ1-5, with 9 positions matching TRBD1. This CDR3 spans 15 amino acids. The J segment lost 3 bases and the V segment lost 3 bases, leaving 3 bases of the junction unmatched. Germline CDR1 reads LNHNV; CDR2 reads YYDKDF (reference sequence). CDR3 bases: TGTGCCACCAGCAGCAGGACAGGGGTCAATCAGCCCCAGCATTTT. Protein product: CATSSRTGVNQPQHF.

The rearrangement uses TRBV7-2 and TRBJ1-6, with D unclear. Trimming left V 3 bases short and J 6 bases short, with 12 bases between. CDR1 SGHTA and CDR2 FQGNSA come from the germline V gene. This CDR3 is built from 15 residues. For the CDR3, the DNA is TGTGCCAGCAGCTTTTTTCCACTTAGTAATTCACCCCTCCACTTT. Its protein is CASSFFPLSNSPLHF.

The V gene is TRBV19, the J gene TRBJ1-2; no firm D call. Germline V gives CDR1 LNHDA, CDR2 SQIVND (reference sequence). V lost 2 bases and J 6 bases, leaving 10 bases between the germline ends. The CDR3 covers 13 residues. CDR3 region: CASSIRSRDGYTF. The CDR3, as DNA: TGTGCCAGTAGTATAAGGTCCCGGGATGGCTACACCTTC.

This clone was seen only once. The genes are TRBV5-6 and TRBJ2-7, with a weak D call TRBD1 (6 bases). V was pared by 3 bases and J by 3 bases, with 16 bases between. The CDR3 has 15 residues. From germline, CDR1 is SGHDT and CDR2 YYEEEE. Here the CDR3 DNA reads TGTGCCAGCAGCTCGGGGACCGGACAGTACTACGAGCAGTACTTC. Translated: CASSSGTGQYYEQYF.